Each of the 17 T cell receptor beta chains below was sequenced from the same sample in a study of graft-versus-host responses after intestinal transplantation. Sequencing was performed with immunoSEQ multiplex PCR; in TCRdb, only in-frame clones are kept and a portion is missing. The table records some 140,000 clones, around nine tenths of them present only once. The antigens for these receptors are not known. The sample consisted of unstimulated CD4+ T cells sorted from spleen or lymph node cells, taken before intestinal transplant. The receptor set was obtained from a human donor who received an intestinal transplant.

V usage is TRBV27 and J usage is TRBJ1-1; D is unclear. Germline CDR1 and CDR2: MNHEY and SMNVEV (reference sequence). V was shortened by 6 bases and J by 0 bases, with 11 bases between the two germline ends. The CDR3 length is 14 residues. This CDR3 is CASRIQQLNTEAFF. The CDR3 DNA follows: TGTGCCAGCAGAATCCAGCAGCTGAACACTGAAGCTTTCTTT.

V and J are TRBV27 and TRBJ2-5; no clear D. Trimming left V 2 bases short and J 5 bases short, with 9 bases between. This CDR3 has 13 residues. Germline CDR1 and CDR2: MNHEY and SMNVEV (reference sequence). Written as DNA, the CDR3 is TGTGCCAGCAGTTTAGAGTACCGCGAGACCCAGTACTTC. As protein: CASSLEYRETQYF.

The chain couples TRBV29-1 to TRBJ1-1; unclear D gene. This CDR3 has 14 amino acids. The germline CDR1 and CDR2 sequences are SQVTM and ANQGSEA. Trimming cost V 2 bases and J 0 bases, with 10 bases left between them. The CDR3 bases are TGCAGCGTTGAAATCCGGGCCGTGAACACTGAAGCTTTCTTT. Residues: CSVEIRAVNTEAFF.

The gene calls are TRBV5-1 and TRBJ2-1; 8 positions agree with TRBD1. The V gene end was trimmed by 4 bases and the J gene end by 8 bases; junction bases not matched to a gene: 17. The CDR3 sequence is 17 residues long. Looked up from germline, CDR1 is SGHRS and CDR2 is YFSETQ. This CDR3 is CASSLDRVSGLRDEQFF. In DNA, the CDR3 is TGCGCCAGCAGCCTGGACAGGGTTAGTGGCCTTAGGGATGAGCAGTTCTTC.

V is TRBV5-1 and J is TRBJ2-7; D gene uncertain. The germline V gene encodes CDR1 SGHRS and CDR2 YFSETQ. This CDR3 has 15 residues. V lost 3 bases and J 5 bases, leaving 18 bases between the germline ends. This CDR3 is CASSSTTQTLDEQYF. Here the CDR3 DNA reads TGCGCCAGCAGCTCAACCACACAGACGCTGGACGAGCAGTACTTC.

The rearrangement uses TRBV14 and TRBJ2-2, with 8 bases matching TRBD2. The germline V gene encodes CDR1 SGHDN and CDR2 FVKESK. V lost 4 bases to trimming and J lost 7 bases; unmatched junction nucleotides: 11. The CDR3 extends over 16 amino acids. As DNA, the CDR3 is TGTGCCAGCAGCCTAACCTTCGGGGGGGCAAACGGGGAGCTGTTTTTT. Protein product: CASSLTFGGANGELFF.

The chain couples TRBV6-4 to TRBJ1-6; D is undetermined. Trimming took off 6 bases at V and 6 bases at J, with 15 bases between the two ends. CDR1 is MRHNA, CDR2 SNTAGT, per germline. The CDR3 is 15 amino acids. The CDR3 is CASRAGREVNSPLHF. The CDR3 DNA follows: TGTGCCAGCAGGGCCGGGAGGGAAGTTAATTCACCCCTCCACTTT.

The chain has TRBV6-1 and TRBJ2-7; no reliable D call. Germline-derived CDR1 and CDR2 are MNHNS and SASEGT. The CDR3 is made up of 13 amino acids. The V gene lost 6 bases and the J gene lost 3 bases, with 12 bases spanning the gap. CDR3 coding DNA: TGTGCCAGCAGCAAATACAAGAACTACGAGCAGTACTTC. Residues: CASSKYKNYEQYF.

This chain joins TRBV5-4 and TRBJ2-7; TRBD2 might be the D (5 bases). CDR3 length equals 15 residues. V was pared by 1 base and J by 3 bases, with 14 bases between. CDR1 and CDR2 (germline): SGHNT, YYREEE (reference sequence). The CDR3 reads CASSLLPGKDYEQYF. The CDR3 region has the DNA TGTGCCAGCAGCTTGCTACCGGGGAAAGACTACGAGCAGTACTTC.

The chain is built from TRBV6-5 and TRBJ2-5, with 9 bases fitting TRBD1. J lost 0 bases, V lost 0 bases, and 2 bases had no gene match. The V gene's germline CDR1 is MNHEY and CDR2 SVGAGI. This CDR3 has 16 residues. The CDR3 loop is CASSYSRTGDQETQYF. The CDR3 bases are TGTGCCAGCAGTTACTCTCGGACAGGGGACCAAGAGACCCAGTACTTC.

The rearrangement links TRBV6-1 to TRBJ1-2; D uncertain. The ends were cut back, 2 bases at V and 4 bases at J, with 2 bases in the middle. Germline CDR1 and CDR2: MNHNS and SASEGT. The CDR3 has 11 residues. The CDR3 DNA is TGTGCCAGCAGTGAACTCTATGGCTACACCTTC. Translating it yields CASSELYGYTF.

V usage is TRBV11-3 and J usage is TRBJ2-3; D could derive from TRBD1 or TRBD2 (5 bases each). CDR1 is SGHNT and CDR2 is YENEEA in the germline V gene. The CDR3 has 14 residues. With 2 bases removed from V and 2 bases from J, the gap between germline ends came to 8 bases. DNA of the CDR3: TGTGCCAGCAGCTTAATCGGGGCCACAGATACGCAGTATTTT. Amino acid sequence: CASSLIGATDTQYF.

This chain joins TRBV6-6 and TRBJ1-6; 7 bases are a match to TRBD1. This CDR3 contains 13 residues. The germline V gene encodes CDR1 MNHNY and CDR2 SVGAGI (reference sequence). J was trimmed by 10 bases and V by 6 bases; bases with no gene match: 6. For the CDR3, the DNA is TGTGCCAGCAGGGAAAGGGGGCCATCACCCCTCCACTTT. Translated: CASRERGPSPLHF.

J is TRBJ1-2 and V is TRBV6-5, with D possibly matching TRBD1 (5 bases). The CDR3 runs to 13 residues. V dropped 7 bases and J dropped 2 bases, with 11 bases sitting between them. CDR1 is MNHEY, CDR2 SVGAGI, per germline. CDR3 residues: CASTNQGNYGYTF. DNA for the CDR3: TGTGCCAGCACCAATCAGGGCAACTATGGCTACACCTTC.

The rearrangement joins TRBV19 to TRBJ2-6; tentatively, D is TRBD1 (5 bases). Trimming removed 1 base at V and 2 bases at J, with 9 bases between. CDR1 is LNHDA and CDR2 is SQIVND in the germline V gene (reference sequence). The CDR3 is 16 amino acids. For the CDR3, the DNA is TGTGCCAGTAGTATAGGGACCAGGGCTGGGGCCAACGTCCTGACTTTC. Residues: CASSIGTRAGANVLTF.

This clone has a single count. The rearrangement joins TRBV11-3 to TRBJ1-6; a possible D gene is TRBD1 (5 bases). In germline, CDR1 is SGHNT, CDR2 YENEEA. CDR3 length: 18 amino acids. Trimming shortened V by 5 bases and J by 8 bases, and 25 bases separated the two germline ends. The CDR3, as DNA: TGTGCCAGCAGCCAAGCCGCCATTCAGACAGAGCGGGATTCACCCCTCCACTTT. Residues: CASSQAAIQTERDSPLHF.

V is TRBV4-1 and J is TRBJ1-4; D ambiguous. The germline CDR1 and CDR2 sequences are MGHRA and YSYEKL. The CDR3 contains 17 residues. The V and J ends lost 0 bases and 7 bases respectively, with 18 bases between them. The CDR3 DNA sequence: TGCGCCAGCAGCCAAGATGTCCAGTTGCGGGGTGGTGAAAAACTGTTTTTT. This gives the protein CASSQDVQLRGGEKLFF.